Listed below are T cell receptor beta chains from one sample, sequenced in a study of blood T cell repertoires in COVID-19. Profiling relied on immunoSEQ multiplex PCR, and the TCRdb table lists in-frame clones only, not all of them. Altogether about 55,000 clones are present, roughly 85% being singletons, with the ten largest covering roughly 13%. The material sequenced was peripheral blood. The receptors shown here come from a human donor in a cohort sampled during active COVID-19. Each CDR3 is given with its conserved first and last residue. A D gene is named only where the DNA matches it firmly. Part of the rows lack a size; the others show once, few, many or a class for expanded clones.

CDR3 | DNA | V | size | D | J | length
CASSPLRQRPNTEAFF | TGTGCCAGCAGTCCCCTTCGACAGCGACCGAACACTGAAGCTTTCTTT | TRBV28 | NA | NA | TRBJ1-1 | 16
CATSGRVGDEQYF | TGTGCCACCAGCGGCAGGGTAGGAGACGAGCAGTACTTC | TRBV24-1 | NA | NA | TRBJ2-7 | 13
CATSVAGGTDTQYF | TGTGCCACCAGTGTGGCGGGAGGGACGGATACGCAGTATTTT | TRBV24-1 | once | TRBD2 | TRBJ2-3 | 14
CAWKPRDRIQETQYF | TGTGCCTGGAAACCGCGGGACAGAATCCAAGAGACCCAGTACTTC | TRBV30 | NA | NA | TRBJ2-5 | 15
CASNAGTYQETQYF | TGTGCCAGCAATGCGGGAACCTACCAAGAGACCCAGTACTTC | TRBV28 | NA | NA | TRBJ2-5 | 14
CASSFSGNTGELFF | TGCGCCAGCAGCTTTAGCGGGAACACCGGGGAGCTGTTTTTT | TRBV5-1 | NA | NA | TRBJ2-2 | 14
CASKRDRGDGNTIYF | TGTGCCAGCAAGCGGGACAGGGGTGATGGAAACACCATATATTTT | TRBV2 | NA | TRBD1 | TRBJ1-3 | 15
CASSFRTGVVQNQPQHF | TGTGCCAGCAGCTTTAGGACAGGGGTAGTTCAGAATCAGCCCCAGCATTTT | TRBV5-6 | NA | TRBD1 | TRBJ1-5 | 17
CASSLFGWGGMNTEAFF | TGTGCCAGCAGCTTATTCGGGTGGGGAGGGATGAACACTGAAGCTTTCTTT | TRBV7-9 | many | NA | TRBJ1-1 | 17
CASSPGRGISSGANVLTF | TGCGCCAGCAGCCCGGGCCGGGGTATAAGCTCTGGGGCCAACGTCCTGACTTTC | TRBV5-1 | NA | NA | TRBJ2-6 | 18
CARSPLAKNIQYF | TGTGCCAGATCCCCCCTAGCCAAAAACATTCAGTACTTC | TRBV7-9 | NA | NA | TRBJ2-4 | 13
CASTLPRGLNTEAFF | TGTGCCAGCACCCTGCCGAGAGGATTGAACACTGAAGCTTTCTTT | TRBV28 | NA | NA | TRBJ1-1 | 15
CATNDRAIYNSPLHF | TGTGCCACTAACGACAGGGCCATATACAATTCACCCCTCCACTTT | TRBV6-5 | NA | TRBD1 | TRBJ1-6 | 15
CASTRQGWDQPQHF | TGTGCCAGCACCAGACAGGGATGGGATCAGCCCCAGCATTTT | TRBV6-6 | NA | TRBD1 | TRBJ1-5 | 14
CASSHRVDYGYTF | TGTGCCAGCAGTCACAGGGTAGACTATGGCTACACCTTC | TRBV25-1 | NA | NA | TRBJ1-2 | 13
CASSPVPGQGEGPEAFF | TGCGCCAGCAGCCCCGTCCCGGGACAGGGGGAGGGGCCTGAAGCTTTCTTT | TRBV4-1 | NA | TRBD1 | TRBJ1-1 | 17
CASSPATGGYYGYTF | TGTGCCAGCAGCCCGGCGACAGGGGGCTACTATGGCTACACCTTC | TRBV5-5 | NA | TRBD1 | TRBJ1-2 | 15
CASSQEKGTVQETQYF | TGTGCCAGCAGCCAAGAGAAAGGGACAGTCCAAGAGACCCAGTACTTC | TRBV14 | NA | TRBD1 | TRBJ2-5 | 16
CASSLDRGQPQHF | TGTGCCAGCAGTCTTGACAGGGGTCAGCCCCAGCATTTT | TRBV6-5 | NA | TRBD1 | TRBJ1-5 | 13
CAGGGASGRGETQYF | TGTGCCGGGGGTGGAGCTAGCGGGAGGGGAGAGACCCAGTACTTC | TRBV5-4 | NA | TRBD2 | TRBJ2-5 | 15
CASSLTTTGELFF | TGTGCCAGCAGTTTAACTACAACCGGGGAGCTGTTTTTT | TRBV28 | NA | NA | TRBJ2-2 | 13
CASSLSSAQDYEQYF | TGTGCCAGCAGTTTGAGTAGCGCGCAAGATTACGAGCAGTACTTC | TRBV28 | NA | NA | TRBJ2-7 | 15
CASTHPEYYEQYF | TGTGCCAGCACTCACCCGGAGTACTACGAGCAGTACTTC | TRBV28 | NA | NA | TRBJ2-7 | 13
CASSRTRAGGLSGANVLTF | TGTGCCAGCAGCAGGACTCGGGCGGGCGGACTCTCTGGGGCCAACGTCCTGACTTTC | TRBV5-8 | NA | NA | TRBJ2-6 | 19
CASSPREWNTGELFF | TGTGCCAGCAGCCCGCGGGAGTGGAACACCGGGGAGCTGTTTTTT | TRBV7-2 | NA | TRBD2 | TRBJ2-2 | 15
CASSIQVNYGYTF | TGTGCCAGCAGTATACAGGTTAACTATGGCTACACCTTC | TRBV6-2/TRBV6-3 | NA | NA | TRBJ1-2 | 13
CASSLFARQAYNEQFF | TGTGCCAGCAGCTTATTTGCCAGGCAGGCTTACAATGAGCAGTTCTTC | TRBV7-3 | NA | NA | TRBJ2-1 | 16
CASSLDRVLTDTQYF | TGTGCCAGCAGCTTAGACCGGGTACTCACAGATACGCAGTATTTT | TRBV11-1 | NA | NA | TRBJ2-3 | 15
CASSATGGIYEQYF | TGTGCCAGCAGTGCGACAGGGGGGATCTACGAGCAGTACTTC | TRBV27 | NA | TRBD1 | TRBJ2-7 | 14
CASSPPRAGGSLAYSYEQYF | TGTGCCAGCTCACCACCGCGGGCAGGGGGTAGCCTGGCCTACTCCTACGAGCAGTACTTC | TRBV18 | NA | TRBD1 | TRBJ2-7 | 20
CASSLTGVGEQYF | TGTGCCAGCAGCCTGACAGGGGTAGGCGAGCAGTACTTC | TRBV6-2/TRBV6-3 | NA | TRBD1 | TRBJ2-7 | 13
CASRDRGTNEQYF | TGTGCCAGCCGGGACAGGGGAACTAACGAGCAGTACTTC | TRBV2 | NA | TRBD1 | TRBJ2-7 | 13
CASSEAGAQFF | TGTGCCAGCAGTGAAGCGGGAGCCCAGTTCTTC | TRBV2 | NA | NA | TRBJ2-1 | 11
CASSLAPRQGVGNTEAFF | TGCGCCAGCAGCTTGGCACCCCGACAGGGCGTTGGGAACACTGAAGCTTTCTTT | TRBV5-1 | NA | TRBD1 | TRBJ1-1 | 18
CASSPSGGNIQYF | TGTGCCAGCAGCCCGAGCGGGGGCAACATTCAGTACTTC | TRBV4-2 | NA | TRBD2 | TRBJ2-4 | 13
CASSLIQTPGANVLTF | TGTGCCAGCAGCTTAATTCAGACACCTGGGGCCAACGTCCTGACTTTC | TRBV7-2 | NA | NA | TRBJ2-6 | 16